This T cell receptor beta chain is drawn from a study of PD-1 blockade in classical Hodgkin lymphoma. Background on the study: Every 2 weeks, patients got 3 mg/kg intravenous nivolumab.

The table came from immunoSEQ multiplex PCR; TCRdb's copy has only in-frame clones and leaves some out. This sample yields under 15,000 clones, of which roughly three quarters are seen a single time; roughly 1.4% belongs to the top ten. Study conclusions and caveats: Relapsed/refractory patients reportedly had the lowest baseline TCR diversity, below newly diagnosed patients, who were below healthy donors. Some patients began nivolumab under 1 year after ASCT. These patients were excluded from later analyses. A significant rise in TCR diversity by C4D1 was seen for CD4+ but not CD8+ cells.

This CDR3 comprises 17 residues. The germline V gene has CDR1 LGHNA and CDR2 YSLEER. The V and J ends lost 3 bases and 0 bases, in that order; junction bases with no gene match: 7. All trial patients relapsed after autologous stem cell transplantation. Negative magnetic selection isolated CD4+ T cells from thawed PBMCs. As to this clone: Its cognate antigen is unknown.

This TCR derives from a human donor with classical Hodgkin lymphoma. The J gene is TRBJ2-1, the V gene TRBV4-3; TRBD2 matches 8 bases. This specimen was CD4+ T cells from blood, taken at baseline. In DNA, the CDR3 is TGCGCCAGCAGCCAGTGGGTAGCGGGGAGCTCCTACAATGAGCAGTTCTTC. Encoded protein: CASSQWVAGSSYNEQFF.